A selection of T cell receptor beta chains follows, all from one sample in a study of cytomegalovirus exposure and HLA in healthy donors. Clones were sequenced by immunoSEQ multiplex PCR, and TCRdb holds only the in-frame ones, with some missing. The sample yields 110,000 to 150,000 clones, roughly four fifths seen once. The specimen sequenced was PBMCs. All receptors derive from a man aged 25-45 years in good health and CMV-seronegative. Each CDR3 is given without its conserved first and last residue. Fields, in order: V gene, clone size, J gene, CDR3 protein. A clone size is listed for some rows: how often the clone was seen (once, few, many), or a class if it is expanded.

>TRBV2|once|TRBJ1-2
ASSESAGGNYGYT
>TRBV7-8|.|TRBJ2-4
ASSSSRVFPLLGKNIQY
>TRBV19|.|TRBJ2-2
ASRGEANTGELF
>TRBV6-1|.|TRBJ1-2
ASRGDIGGYGYT
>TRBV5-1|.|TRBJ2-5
ASSPSGAGEETQY
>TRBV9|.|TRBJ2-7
ASSVGTSGYSPHEQY
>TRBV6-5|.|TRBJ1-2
ASSGQGHGYT
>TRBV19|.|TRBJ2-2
ATTWGVTGELF
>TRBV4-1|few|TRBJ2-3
ASSHKERVGGERTDTQY
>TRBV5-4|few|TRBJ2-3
ASSTKREIGTDTQY
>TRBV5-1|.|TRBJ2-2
ASSLVGGVGTGELF
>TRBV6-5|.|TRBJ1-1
ASSSTQGRSVEAF
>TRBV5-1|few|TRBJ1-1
ASSLTAGGEGTEAF
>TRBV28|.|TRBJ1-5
ASLLQGRQPQH
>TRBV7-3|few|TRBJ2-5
ASSPGQVGFGETQY
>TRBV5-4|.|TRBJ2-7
ASSPEGGRAYEQY
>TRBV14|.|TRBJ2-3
ASSLGGLGTDTQY
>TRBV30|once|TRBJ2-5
AWSVRVVRETQY
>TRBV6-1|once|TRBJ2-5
ATRRIAGAVETQY
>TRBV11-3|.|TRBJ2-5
ASSQGAGAQETQY
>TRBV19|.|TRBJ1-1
ASSLATSFGDTEAF
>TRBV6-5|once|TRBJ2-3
ASIIAGGETDTQY
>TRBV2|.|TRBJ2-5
ASSEWRGGPETQY
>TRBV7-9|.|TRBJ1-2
SSSLRGMGPPYGYT
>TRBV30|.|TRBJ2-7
AWGQLTQY
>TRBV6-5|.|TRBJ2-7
ASSSLDSYEQY
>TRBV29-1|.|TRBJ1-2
SVEHRGAWGYT
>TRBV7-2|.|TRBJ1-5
ASSIGTGDFVAQH
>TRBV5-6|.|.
ASSLGQGRVYEQY
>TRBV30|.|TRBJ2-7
AWSWGTSGEQY
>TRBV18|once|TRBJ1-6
ASSSTADTYNSPLH
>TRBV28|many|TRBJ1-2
ASSRGGRVNGYT
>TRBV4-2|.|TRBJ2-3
ASSQGGVSSSNTQY
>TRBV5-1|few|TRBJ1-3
ASSLTGFGNTIY
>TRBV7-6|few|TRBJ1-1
ASSLDGGDTEAF
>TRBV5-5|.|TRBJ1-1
ASRLDLNTEAF
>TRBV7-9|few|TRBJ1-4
ASSSLTGPHEKLF
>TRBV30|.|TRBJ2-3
AWGKGRSTDTQY
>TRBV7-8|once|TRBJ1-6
ASSLARTFSSYNSPLH